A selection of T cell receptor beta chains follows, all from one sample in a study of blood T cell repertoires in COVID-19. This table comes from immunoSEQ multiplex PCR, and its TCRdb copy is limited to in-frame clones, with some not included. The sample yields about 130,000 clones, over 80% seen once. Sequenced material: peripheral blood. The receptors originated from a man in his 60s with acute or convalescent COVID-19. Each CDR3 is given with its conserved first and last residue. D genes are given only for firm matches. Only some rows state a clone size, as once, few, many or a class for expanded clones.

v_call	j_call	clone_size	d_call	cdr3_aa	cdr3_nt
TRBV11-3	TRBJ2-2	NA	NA	CASSPRRSSDANTGELFF	TGTGCCAGCAGCCCACGACGTTCTAGCGACGCGAACACCGGGGAGCTGTTTTTT
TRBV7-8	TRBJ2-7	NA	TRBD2	CASSFSGRAYEQYF	TGTGCCAGCAGCTTTAGCGGGAGGGCCTACGAGCAGTACTTC
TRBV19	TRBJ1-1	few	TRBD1	CASSTLSADRGREAFF	TGTGCCAGTAGTACTCTATCCGCCGACAGGGGGCGTGAAGCTTTCTTT
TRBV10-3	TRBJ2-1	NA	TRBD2	CAISGKWTSGYNEQFF	TGTGCCATCAGTGGGAAGTGGACTAGCGGATACAATGAGCAGTTCTTC
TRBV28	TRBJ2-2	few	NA	CASSPGLDANTGELFF	TGTGCCAGCAGCCCGGGACTCGACGCGAACACCGGGGAGCTGTTTTTT
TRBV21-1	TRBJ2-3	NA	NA	CASSLCGTSGITDTQYF	TGTGCCAGCAGCCTCTGTGGGACTAGCGGGATCACAGATACGCAGTATTTT
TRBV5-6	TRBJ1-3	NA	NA	CASSRGQTSGNTIYF	TGTGCCAGCAGCCGAGGACAGACCTCTGGAAACACCATATATTTT
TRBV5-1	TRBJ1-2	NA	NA	CASSLSAVLYGYTF	TGCGCCAGCAGCTTGTCTGCGGTCCTTTATGGCTACACCTTC
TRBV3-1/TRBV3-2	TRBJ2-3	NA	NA	CASSPNFLPDTQYF	TGTGCCAGCAGCCCTAACTTCCTCCCGGATACGCAGTATTTT
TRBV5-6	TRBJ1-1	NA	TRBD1	CASSWDSMNTEAFF	TGTGCCAGCAGCTGGGACAGCATGAACACTGAAGCTTTCTTT
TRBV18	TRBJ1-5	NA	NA	CASSPGRDNQPQHF	TGTGCCAGCTCACCGGGGCGGGACAATCAGCCCCAGCATTTT
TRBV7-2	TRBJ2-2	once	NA	CASSLSITGLDTGELFF	TGTGCCAGCAGCTTATCTATTACGGGATTAGACACCGGGGAGCTGTTTTTT
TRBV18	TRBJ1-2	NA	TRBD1	CASSPGLGGTGYGYTF	TGTGCCAGCTCACCAGGCCTCGGGGGGACAGGGTATGGCTACACCTTC
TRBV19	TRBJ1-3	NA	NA	CASRPSRVTGNTIYF	TGTGCCAGTCGACCAAGCAGGGTTACTGGAAACACCATATATTTT
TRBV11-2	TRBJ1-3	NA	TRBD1	CASSLGQGMDTIYF	TGTGCCAGCAGCCTCGGACAGGGAATGGACACCATATATTTT
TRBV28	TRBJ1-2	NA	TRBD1	CASSPGQGAGGYTF	TGTGCCAGCAGCCCGGGACAGGGGGCGGGGGGCTACACCTTC
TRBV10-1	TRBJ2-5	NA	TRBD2	CASSDGPTGGETQYF	TGCGCCAGCAGTGACGGACCTACGGGAGGGGAGACCCAGTACTTC
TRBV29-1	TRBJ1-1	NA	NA	CSVGRGAEAFF	TGCAGCGTTGGCAGGGGAGCTGAAGCTTTCTTT
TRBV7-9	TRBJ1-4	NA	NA	CASSTFGGATNEKLFF	TGTGCCAGCAGCACCTTCGGGGGAGCAACTAATGAAAAACTGTTTTTT
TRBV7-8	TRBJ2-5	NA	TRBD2	CASSEPTSGRGETQYF	TGTGCCAGCAGCGAACCGACTAGCGGGAGAGGGGAGACCCAGTACTTC
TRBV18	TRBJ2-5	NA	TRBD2	CASSPSGKETQYF	TGTGCCAGCTCACCAAGCGGGAAAGAGACCCAGTACTTC
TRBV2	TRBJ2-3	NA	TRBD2	CASSSFSGRTPHTQYF	TGTGCCAGCAGTTCCTTTAGCGGGCGGACCCCACATACGCAGTATTTT
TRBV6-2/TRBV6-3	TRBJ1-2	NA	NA	CASSPNSNYGYTF	TGTGCCAGCAGCCCCAACTCAAACTATGGCTACACCTTC
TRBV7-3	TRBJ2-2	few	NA	CASSPRDYTGELFF	TGTGCCAGCAGCCCCCGGGATTACACCGGGGAGCTGTTTTTT
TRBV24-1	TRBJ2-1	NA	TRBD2	CATSDGASGLYNEQFF	TGTGCCACCAGTGATGGGGCTAGCGGGCTTTACAATGAGCAGTTCTTC
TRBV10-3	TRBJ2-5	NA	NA	CAISRGETQYF	TGTGCCATCAGCCGCGGGGAGACCCAGTACTTC
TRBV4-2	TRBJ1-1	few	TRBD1	CASSFRSTSGGTEAFF	TGTGCCAGCAGCTTTCGCTCAACCTCAGGGGGCACTGAAGCTTTCTTT